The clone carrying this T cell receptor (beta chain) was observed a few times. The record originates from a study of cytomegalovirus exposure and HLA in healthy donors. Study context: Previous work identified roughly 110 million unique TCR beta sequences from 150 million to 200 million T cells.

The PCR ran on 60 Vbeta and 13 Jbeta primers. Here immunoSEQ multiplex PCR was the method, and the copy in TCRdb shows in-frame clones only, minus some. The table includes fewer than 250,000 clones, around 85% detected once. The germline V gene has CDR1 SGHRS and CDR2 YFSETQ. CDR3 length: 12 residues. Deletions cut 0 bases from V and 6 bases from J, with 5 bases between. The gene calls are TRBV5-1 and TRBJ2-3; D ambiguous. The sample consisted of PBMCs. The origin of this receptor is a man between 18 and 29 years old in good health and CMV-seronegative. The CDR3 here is CASSLDPDTQYF. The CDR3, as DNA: TGCGCCAGCAGCTTGGATCCGGATACGCAGTATTTT. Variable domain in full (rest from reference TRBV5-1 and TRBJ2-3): KAGVTQTPRYLIKTRGQQVTLSCSPISGHRSVSWYQQTPGQGLQFLFEYFSETQRNKGNFPGRFSGRQFSNSRSEMNVSTLELGDSALYLCASSLDPDTQYFGPGTRLTVL.